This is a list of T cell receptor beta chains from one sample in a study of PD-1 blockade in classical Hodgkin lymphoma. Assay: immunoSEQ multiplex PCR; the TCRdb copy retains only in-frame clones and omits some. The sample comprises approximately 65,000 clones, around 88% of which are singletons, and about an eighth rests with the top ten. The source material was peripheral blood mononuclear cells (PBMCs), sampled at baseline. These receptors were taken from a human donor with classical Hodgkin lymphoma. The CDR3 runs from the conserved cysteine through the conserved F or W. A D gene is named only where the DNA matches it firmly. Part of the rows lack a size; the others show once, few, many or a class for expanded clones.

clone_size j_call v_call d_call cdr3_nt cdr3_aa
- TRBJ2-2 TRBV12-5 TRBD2 TGTGCTAGTCGCCCGGGGGGAGGCACCGGGGAGCTGTTTTTT CASRPGGGTGELFF
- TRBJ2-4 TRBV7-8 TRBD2 TGTGCCAGCAGCTTATTAAGTTTCGGGACTAGTATATCGGGGACACCCAAAAACATTCAGTACTTC CASSLLSFGTSISGTPKNIQYF
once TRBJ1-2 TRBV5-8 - TGTGCCAGCAGCCCGGACAGCGGGGGGTATGGCTACACCTTC CASSPDSGGYGYTF
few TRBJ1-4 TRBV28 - TGTGCCAGCAGCTCCCCCCCGGAAAAACTGTTTTTT CASSSPPEKLFF
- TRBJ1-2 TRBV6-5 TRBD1 TGTGCCAGCAGTTACGTCGACAGGGAAGTGTGGGGCTACACCTTC CASSYVDREVWGYTF
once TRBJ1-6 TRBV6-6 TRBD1 TGTGCCAGCAGAACTCAGGGGGGGTCCTATAATTCACCCCTCCACTTT CASRTQGGSYNSPLHF
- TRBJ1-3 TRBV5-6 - TGTGCCAGCAGCGCATTTATCTCTGGAAACACCATATATTTT CASSAFISGNTIYF
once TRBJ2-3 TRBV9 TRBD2 TGTGCCAGCAGCGTCACAAGCCTAGCGGGGGGTATTCTGGGCACAGATACGCAGTATTTT CASSVTSLAGGILGTDTQYF
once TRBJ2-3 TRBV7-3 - TGTGCCAGCAGCTTAAACCCTGCGGGAGATACGCAGTATTTT CASSLNPAGDTQYF
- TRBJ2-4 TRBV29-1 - TGCAGCGTTGATCTCAGTGGGGGAAACATTCAGTACTTC CSVDLSGGNIQYF
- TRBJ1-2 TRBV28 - TGTGCCAGCAGTTTTTGGTTTGGTAGGGGCCTTCTCTATGGCTACACCTTC CASSFWFGRGLLYGYTF
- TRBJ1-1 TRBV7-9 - TGTGCCAGCAGCTTAGAAGCGACAGTGAACACTGAAGCTTTCTTT CASSLEATVNTEAFF
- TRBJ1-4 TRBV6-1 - TGTGCCAGCAGTGAAGTCTTGGGCAGTAATGAAAAACTGTTTTTT CASSEVLGSNEKLFF
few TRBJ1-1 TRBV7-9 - TGTGCCAGCAGCTCCGGGCCGGGGTCCCTGAACACTGAAGCTTTCTTT CASSSGPGSLNTEAFF
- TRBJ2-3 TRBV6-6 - TGTGCCAGCAGTTACGGCGGGTCTAGCGGCACAGATACGCAGTATTTT CASSYGGSSGTDTQYF
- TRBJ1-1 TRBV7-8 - TGTGCCAGCAGTAAGGGGATTACTGAAGCTTTCTTT CASSKGITEAFF
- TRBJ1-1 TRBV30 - TGTGCCTGGAGTCCAACAGGGTCCGGGAACACTGAAGCTTTCTTT CAWSPTGSGNTEAFF
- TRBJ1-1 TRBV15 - TGTGCCACCAGCAGAGGGTCCCGAGGCCAGGGGGAAGCTTTCTTT CATSRGSRGQGEAFF
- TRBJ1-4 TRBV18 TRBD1 TGTGCCAGCTCACCGGGGACAGCCTTGGGTCGTGAAAAACTGTTTTTT CASSPGTALGREKLFF
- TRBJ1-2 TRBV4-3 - TGCGCCAGCAGCCAAGTGGACTATGGCTACACCTTC CASSQVDYGYTF
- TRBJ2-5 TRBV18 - TGTGCCAGCTCACCTCTTGGAGAGACCCAGTACTTC CASSPLGETQYF
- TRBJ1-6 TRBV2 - TGTGCCAGCACAGAACAGGGAGAAGACTCACCCCTCCACTTT CASTEQGEDSPLHF
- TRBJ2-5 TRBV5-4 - TGTGCCAGCAGCTGGGGGCGAGAGACCCAGTACTTC CASSWGRETQYF
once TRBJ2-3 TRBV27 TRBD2 TGTGCCAGCAGTGGACCGGGACTAGCGGAGTTTCTGTCTGGCACAGATACGCAGTATTTT CASSGPGLAEFLSGTDTQYF
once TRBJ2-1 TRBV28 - TGTGCCAGCAAGGGGAACAATGAGCAGTTCTTC CASKGNNEQFF
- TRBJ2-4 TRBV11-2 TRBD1 TGTGCCAGCAGAAAGTTACAGGGGAACTTAGCCAAAAACATTCAGTACTTC CASRKLQGNLAKNIQYF
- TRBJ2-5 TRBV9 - TGTGCCAGCAGCGTAGAAGGGGTTGGGCAAGAGACCCAGTACTTC CASSVEGVGQETQYF
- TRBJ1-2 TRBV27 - TGTGCCAGCAGAACCTACTCAGGGGCGACTGGCTACACCTTC CASRTYSGATGYTF
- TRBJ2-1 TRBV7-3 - TGTGCCAGCAGTCGAATCGGTCGGGGGAACCCTAACAATGAGCAGTTCTTC CASSRIGRGNPNNEQFF
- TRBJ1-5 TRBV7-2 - TGTGCCAGCAGCTTATTGTCAGGGTCAAATCAGCCCCAGCATTTT CASSLLSGSNQPQHF
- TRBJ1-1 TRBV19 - TGTGCCAGTAGGGCAGGCGACACTGAAGCTTTCTTT CASRAGDTEAFF
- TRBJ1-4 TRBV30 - TGTGCCTGGAAGCGGCTGCTTAATGAAAAACTGTTTTTT CAWKRLLNEKLFF